This T cell receptor beta chain was captured in a study of cytomegalovirus exposure and HLA in healthy donors. Whole-study findings and limits: TCR beta sequences reportedly predicted most subjects' HLA-A and HLA-B alleles accurately. By a later analysis, the bulk of CMV-associated TCR beta chains appeared HLA-restricted. Donors belonging to an Asian-associated ancestry cluster reportedly showed fewer N-insertions in productive TCRs than the roughly 700-donor mean, according to what a later analysis found.

Remarks on this clone: The antigen is undetermined.

The V gene lost 5 bases and the J gene lost 0 bases, with 11 bases spanning the gap. CDR1 is MNHEY, CDR2 SMNVEV, per germline (reference sequence). There are 15 residues in the CDR3. The PCR used 60 Vbeta and 13 Jbeta primers. TCRdb's table, derived via immunoSEQ multiplex PCR, lists solely in-frame clones and lacks some. This table holds about 130,000 clones, about four fifths found once. The sequenced material came from PBMCs. The rearrangement joins TRBV27 to TRBJ2-1; D is perhaps TRBD2 (7 bases). This clonotype was sampled from a male donor in good health and CMV-seropositive. Written as DNA, the CDR3 is TGTGCCAGCAGTGCGAGGGGGGGCTCCTACAATGAGCAGTTCTTC. It yields the protein CASSARGGSYNEQFF.